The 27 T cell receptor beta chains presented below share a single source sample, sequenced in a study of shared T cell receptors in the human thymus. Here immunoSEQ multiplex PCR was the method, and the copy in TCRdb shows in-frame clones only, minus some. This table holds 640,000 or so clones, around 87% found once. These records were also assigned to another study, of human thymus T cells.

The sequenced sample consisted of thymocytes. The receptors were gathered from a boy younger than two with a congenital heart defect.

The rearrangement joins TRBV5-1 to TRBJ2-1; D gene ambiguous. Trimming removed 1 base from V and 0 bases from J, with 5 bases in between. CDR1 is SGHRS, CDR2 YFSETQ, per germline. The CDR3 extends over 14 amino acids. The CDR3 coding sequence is TGCGCCAGCAGCTTGACTCCCTCCTACAATGAGCAGTTCTTC. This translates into CASSLTPSYNEQFF.

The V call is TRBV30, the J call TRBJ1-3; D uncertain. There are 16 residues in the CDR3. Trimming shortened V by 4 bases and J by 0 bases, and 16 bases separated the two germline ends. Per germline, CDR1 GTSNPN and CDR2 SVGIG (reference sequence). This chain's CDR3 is CAWTVPQVSSGNTIYF. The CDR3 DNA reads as TGTGCCTGGACCGTACCGCAGGTCTCCTCTGGAAACACCATATATTTT.

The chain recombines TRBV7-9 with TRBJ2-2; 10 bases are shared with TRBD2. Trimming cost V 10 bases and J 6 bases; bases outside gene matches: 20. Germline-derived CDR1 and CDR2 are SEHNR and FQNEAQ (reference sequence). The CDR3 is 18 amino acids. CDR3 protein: CATHRIGARTSGAGELFF. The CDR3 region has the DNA TGTGCCACCCATCGCATCGGGGCCCGAACTAGCGGGGCCGGGGAGCTGTTTTTT.

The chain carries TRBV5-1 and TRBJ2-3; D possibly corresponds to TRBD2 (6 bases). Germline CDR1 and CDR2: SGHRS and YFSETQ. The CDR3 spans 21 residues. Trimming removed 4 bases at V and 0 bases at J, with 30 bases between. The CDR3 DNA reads TGCGCCAGCAGCGAGACGCGGGACTGCTATGAGAATCCTCCTAGCACAGATACGCAGTATTTT. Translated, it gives CASSETRDCYENPPSTDTQYF.

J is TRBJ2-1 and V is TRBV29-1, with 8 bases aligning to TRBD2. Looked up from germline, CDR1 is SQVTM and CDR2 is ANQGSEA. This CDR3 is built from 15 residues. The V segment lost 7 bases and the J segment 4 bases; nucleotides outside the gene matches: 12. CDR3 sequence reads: CSAPRAGVTYNEQFF. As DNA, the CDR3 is TGCAGCGCACCGCGAGCGGGGGTAACGTACAATGAGCAGTTCTTC.

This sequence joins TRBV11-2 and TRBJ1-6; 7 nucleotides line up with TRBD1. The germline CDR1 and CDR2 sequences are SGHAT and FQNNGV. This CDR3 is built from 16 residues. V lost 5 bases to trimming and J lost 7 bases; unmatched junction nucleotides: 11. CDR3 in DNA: TGTGCCAGCAGCCCGAGACAGGGAGCAAGGAATTCACCCCTCCACTTT. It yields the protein CASSPRQGARNSPLHF.

The CDR3 protein is CASSFGTGGCEQYF. The CDR3, as DNA: TGTGCCAGCAGCTTCGGGACAGGGGGTTGCGAGCAGTACTTC. The chain combines TRBV11-2 with TRBJ2-7, with TRBD1 identical over 11 bases. Trimming took 3 bases from V and 6 from J; bases not matched to a gene: 4. CDR1 SGHAT and CDR2 FQNNGV come from the germline V gene. The CDR3 has 14 amino acids.

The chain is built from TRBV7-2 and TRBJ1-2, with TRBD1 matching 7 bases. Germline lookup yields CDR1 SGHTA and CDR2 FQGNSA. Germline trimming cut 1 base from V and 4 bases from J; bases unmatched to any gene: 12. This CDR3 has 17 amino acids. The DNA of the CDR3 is TGTGCCAGCAGCTTAGGGGGTTTTACAGGGGAGGCCTATGGCTACACCTTC. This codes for CASSLGGFTGEAYGYTF.

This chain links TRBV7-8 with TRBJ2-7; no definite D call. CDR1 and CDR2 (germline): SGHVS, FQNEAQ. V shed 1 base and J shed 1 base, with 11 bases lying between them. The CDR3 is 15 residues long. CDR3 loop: CASSLGHASSYEQYF. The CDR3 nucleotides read TGTGCCAGCAGCTTAGGACACGCTTCTTCCTACGAGCAGTACTTC.

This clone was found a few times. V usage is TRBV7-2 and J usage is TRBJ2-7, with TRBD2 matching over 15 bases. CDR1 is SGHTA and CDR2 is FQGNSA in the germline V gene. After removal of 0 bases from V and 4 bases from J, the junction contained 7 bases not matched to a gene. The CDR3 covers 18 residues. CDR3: CASSLARTSGRAGYEQYF. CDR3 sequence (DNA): TGTGCCAGCAGCTTAGCGCGGACTAGCGGGAGGGCGGGGTACGAGCAGTACTTC.

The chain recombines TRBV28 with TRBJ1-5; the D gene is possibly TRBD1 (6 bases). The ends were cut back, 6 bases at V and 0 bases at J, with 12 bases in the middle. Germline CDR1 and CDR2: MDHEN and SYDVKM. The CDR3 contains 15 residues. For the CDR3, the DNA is TGTGCCAGCAGGACGGACAGCCGTAGCAATCAGCCCCAGCATTTT. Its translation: CASRTDSRSNQPQHF.

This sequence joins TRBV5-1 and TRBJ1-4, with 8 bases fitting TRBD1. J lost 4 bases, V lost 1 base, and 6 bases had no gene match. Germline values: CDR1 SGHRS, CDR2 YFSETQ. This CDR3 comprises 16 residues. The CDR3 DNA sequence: TGCGCCAGCAGCTTGTCCCAGGGGGCTGTTAATGAAAAACTGTTTTTT. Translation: CASSLSQGAVNEKLFF.

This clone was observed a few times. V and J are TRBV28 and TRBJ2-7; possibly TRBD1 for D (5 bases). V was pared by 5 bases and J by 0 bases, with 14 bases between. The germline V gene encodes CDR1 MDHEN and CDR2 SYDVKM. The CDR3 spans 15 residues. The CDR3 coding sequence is TGTGCCAGCAGTCCCCAAGGAAGGGGCTCCTACGAGCAGTACTTC. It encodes CASSPQGRGSYEQYF.

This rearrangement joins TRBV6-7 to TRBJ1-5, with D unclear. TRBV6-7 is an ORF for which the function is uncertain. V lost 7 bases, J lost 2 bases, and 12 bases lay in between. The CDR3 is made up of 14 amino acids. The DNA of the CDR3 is TGTGCCAGCATGTCCCGTGGAGGCAATCAGCCCCAGCATTTT. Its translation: CASMSRGGNQPQHF.

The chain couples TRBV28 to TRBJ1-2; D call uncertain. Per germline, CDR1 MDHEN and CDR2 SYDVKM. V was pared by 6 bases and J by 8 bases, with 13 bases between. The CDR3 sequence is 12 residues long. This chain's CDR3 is CASSFLSGGYTF. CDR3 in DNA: TGTGCCAGCAGCTTCCTCTCGGGAGGCTACACCTTC.

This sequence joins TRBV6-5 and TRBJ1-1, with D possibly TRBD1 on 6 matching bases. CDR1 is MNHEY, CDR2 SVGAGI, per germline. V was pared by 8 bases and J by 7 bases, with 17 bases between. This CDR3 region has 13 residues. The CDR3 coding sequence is TGTGCCAGCGCCCAGACAGGTAAAGATGAAGCTTTCTTT. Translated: CASAQTGKDEAFF.

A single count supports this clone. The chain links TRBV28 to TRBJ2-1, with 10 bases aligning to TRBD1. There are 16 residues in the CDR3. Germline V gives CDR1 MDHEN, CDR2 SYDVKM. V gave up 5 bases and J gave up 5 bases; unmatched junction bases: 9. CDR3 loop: CASSNGDRGFDNEQFF. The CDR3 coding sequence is TGTGCCAGCAGTAATGGGGACAGGGGTTTCGACAATGAGCAGTTCTTC.

The CDR3 sequence: CASRDPGHNTGELFF. The CDR3 nucleotides read TGTGCAAGTCGCGATCCGGGACACAACACCGGGGAGCTGTTTTTT. The chain carries TRBV12-2 and TRBJ2-2; the table's D gene call, TRBD1, was not cross checked with the DNA. TRBV12-2 is a recognized pseudogene. There are 15 residues in the CDR3.

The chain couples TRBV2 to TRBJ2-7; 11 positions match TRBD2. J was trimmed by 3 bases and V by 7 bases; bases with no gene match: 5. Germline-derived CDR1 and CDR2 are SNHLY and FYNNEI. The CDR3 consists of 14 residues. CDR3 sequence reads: CASNGLAGFYEQYF. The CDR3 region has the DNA TGTGCCAGCAATGGACTAGCGGGCTTCTACGAGCAGTACTTC.

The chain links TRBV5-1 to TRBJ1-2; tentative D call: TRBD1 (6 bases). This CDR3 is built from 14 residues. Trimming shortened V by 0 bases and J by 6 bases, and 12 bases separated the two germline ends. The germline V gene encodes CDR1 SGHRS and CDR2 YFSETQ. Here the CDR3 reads CASSLGGGADGYTF. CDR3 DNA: TGCGCCAGCAGCTTGGGGGGGGGCGCGGATGGCTACACCTTC.

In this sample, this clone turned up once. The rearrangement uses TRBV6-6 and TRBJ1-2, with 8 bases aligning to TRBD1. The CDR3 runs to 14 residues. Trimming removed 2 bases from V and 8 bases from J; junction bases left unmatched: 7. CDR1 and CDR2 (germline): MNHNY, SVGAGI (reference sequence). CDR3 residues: CASSYIATGDGYTF. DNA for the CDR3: TGTGCCAGCAGTTACATCGCGACAGGGGACGGCTACACCTTC.

The CDR3 protein is CASSLSQVNNEQFF. The DNA of the CDR3 is TGTGCCAGCAGCTTGTCACAGGTCAACAATGAGCAGTTCTTC. The chain has TRBV5-4 and TRBJ2-1; a possible D gene is TRBD1 (5 bases). Germline V gives CDR1 SGHNT, CDR2 YYREEE (reference sequence). CDR3 length: 14 amino acids. The V gene lost 1 base and the J gene lost 5 bases, with 10 bases spanning the gap.

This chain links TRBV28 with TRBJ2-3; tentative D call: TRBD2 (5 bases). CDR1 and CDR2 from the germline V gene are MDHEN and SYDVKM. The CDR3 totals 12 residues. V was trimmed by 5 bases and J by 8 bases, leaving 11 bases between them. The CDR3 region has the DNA TGTGCCAGCAGTGCGGACTCGCCTACGCAGTATTTT. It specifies CASSADSPTQYF.

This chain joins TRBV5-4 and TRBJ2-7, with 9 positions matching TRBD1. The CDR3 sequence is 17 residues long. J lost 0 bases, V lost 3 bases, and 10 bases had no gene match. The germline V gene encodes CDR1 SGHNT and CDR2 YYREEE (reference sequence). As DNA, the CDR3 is TGTGCCAGCAGCTGGGGATTCGGACAGGGGAGCTCCTACGAGCAGTACTTC. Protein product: CASSWGFGQGSSYEQYF.

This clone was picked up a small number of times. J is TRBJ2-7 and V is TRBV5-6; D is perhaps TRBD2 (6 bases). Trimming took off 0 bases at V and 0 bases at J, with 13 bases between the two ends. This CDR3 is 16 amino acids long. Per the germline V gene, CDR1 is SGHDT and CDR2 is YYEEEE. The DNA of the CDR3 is TGTGCCAGCAGCTTGGGGGGGGAACTCAACTCCTACGAGCAGTACTTC. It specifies CASSLGGELNSYEQYF. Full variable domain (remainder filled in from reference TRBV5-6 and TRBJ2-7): DAGVTQSPTHLIKTRGQQVTLRCSPKSGHDTVSWYQQALGQGPQFIFQYYEEEERQRGNFPDRFSGHQFPNYSSELNVNALLLGDSALYLCASSLGGELNSYEQYFGPGTRLTVT.

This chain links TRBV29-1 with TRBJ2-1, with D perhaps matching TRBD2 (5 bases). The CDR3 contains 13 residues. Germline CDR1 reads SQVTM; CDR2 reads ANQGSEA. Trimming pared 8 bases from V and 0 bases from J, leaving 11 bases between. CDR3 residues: CSQLGSSYNEQFF. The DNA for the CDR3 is TGCAGCCAGTTAGGGAGCTCCTACAATGAGCAGTTCTTC.

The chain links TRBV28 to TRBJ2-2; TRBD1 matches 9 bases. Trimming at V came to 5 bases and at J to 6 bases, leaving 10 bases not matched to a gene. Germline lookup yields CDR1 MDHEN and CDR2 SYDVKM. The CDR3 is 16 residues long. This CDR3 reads CASSPGTGLEAGELFF. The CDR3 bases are TGTGCCAGCAGTCCCGGGACAGGGTTGGAGGCCGGGGAGCTGTTTTTT.